Each of the 29 T cell receptor beta chains below was sequenced from the same sample in a study of blood T cell repertoires in COVID-19. Libraries were prepared by immunoSEQ multiplex PCR; TCRdb keeps only in-frame clonotypes and omits some of them. Of fewer than 200,000 clones listed, less than 85% were seen once; the top ten hold around 8.1%. The source material was peripheral blood. The origin of the receptors is a woman aged 60-75 years with COVID-19, enrolled during active disease.

This clone was detected only a few times. The chain combines TRBV24-1 with TRBJ2-2; 8 nucleotides agree with TRBD2. Germline trimming cut 7 bases from V and 1 base from J; bases unmatched to any gene: 7. This CDR3 spans 16 amino acids. Germline V gene lookup returns CDR1 KGHDR and CDR2 SFDVKD. CDR3 protein: CATSTTGLVNTGELFF. In DNA form, the CDR3 reads TGTGCCACCAGCACCACGGGACTAGTGAACACCGGGGAGCTGTTTTTT.

V and J are TRBV20-1 and TRBJ2-3, with 10 bases identical to TRBD2. V was pared by 3 bases and J by 4 bases, with 7 bases of the junction left unmatched. The germline CDR1 and CDR2 sequences are DFQATT and SNEGSKA (reference sequence). This CDR3 is built from 15 residues. CDR3 DNA sequence: TGCAGTGCTAGTCCTAGCGGGAGAGGGGCAGATACGCAGTATTTT. Translated, it gives CSASPSGRGADTQYF.

V usage is TRBV3-1 (or the pseudogene TRBV3-2) and J usage is TRBJ2-3; TRBD2 matches at 8 bases. This CDR3 has 15 residues. Trimming cost V 1 base and J 4 bases; bases outside gene matches: 4. Per germline, CDR1 LGHDT and CDR2 YNNKEL (reference sequence). The CDR3: CASSQASGSADTQYF. CDR3 DNA: TGTGCCAGCAGCCAAGCGAGCGGGAGTGCAGATACGCAGTATTTT.

The J gene is TRBJ1-4, the V gene TRBV7-9; TRBD1 matches 7 bases. CDR1 SEHNR and CDR2 FQNEAQ come from the germline V gene (reference sequence). The CDR3 has 16 amino acids. V lost 5 bases, J lost 4 bases, and 10 bases stayed unmatched. CDR3 sequence (DNA): TGTGCCAGCAGCCCCCTCCGACAGGGATTTAATGAAAAACTGTTTTTT. Its protein product is CASSPLRQGFNEKLFF.

This rearrangement joins TRBV2 to TRBJ2-1; 13 bases match TRBD2. CDR3 length equals 19 residues. The trim removed 3 bases at V and 4 bases at J, leaving 12 bases unmatched. CDR1 is SNHLY, CDR2 FYNNEI, per germline. CDR3 sequence: CASSDRGTSGAEDYNEQFF. The CDR3, as DNA: TGTGCCAGCAGTGATCGGGGGACTAGCGGGGCCGAGGATTACAATGAGCAGTTCTTC.

The V and J genes are TRBV5-4 and TRBJ2-1, with D tentatively TRBD2 (5 bases). The CDR3 is 17 residues long. V shed 0 bases and J shed 5 bases, with 18 bases lying between them. Looked up from germline, CDR1 is SGHNT and CDR2 is YYREEE (reference sequence). The CDR3 protein is CASSLETPSSVDNEQFF. CDR3 bases: TGTGCCAGCAGCTTGGAAACCCCTAGCTCCGTCGACAATGAGCAGTTCTTC.

The genes are TRBV4-1 and TRBJ2-6; a possible D gene is TRBD1 (5 bases). V was cut by 0 bases and J by 4 bases, with 10 bases left in between. The CDR3 contains 16 residues. Germline CDR1 MGHRA, CDR2 YSYEKL. Here the CDR3 reads CASSQDRVVGANVLTF. The CDR3 nucleotides are TGCGCCAGCAGCCAAGACAGGGTGGTAGGGGCCAACGTCCTGACTTTC.

V is TRBV5-5 and J is TRBJ2-1, with a weak D call TRBD2 (6 bases). V lost 1 base, J lost 6 bases, and 14 bases lay in between. Germline assignment: CDR1 SGHKS and CDR2 YYEKEE (reference sequence). The CDR3 runs 15 residues. In nucleotides, the CDR3 is TGTGCCAGCAGCTTGTTACGGGCGGGGACCAATGAGCAGTTCTTC. It specifies CASSLLRAGTNEQFF.

V usage is TRBV4-2 and J usage is TRBJ1-6; D may be TRBD1 (5 bases). V lost 4 bases, J lost 5 bases, and 12 bases lay in between. The CDR3 runs 15 residues. Germline V gives CDR1 LGHNA, CDR2 YNFKEQ. CDR3 in amino acids: CASSPVQTDNSPLHF. For the CDR3, the DNA is TGTGCCAGCAGCCCCGTACAGACAGATAATTCACCCCTCCACTTT.

The chain is built from TRBV10-3 and TRBJ1-3, with D tentatively TRBD1 (6 bases). Trimming pared 10 bases from V and 1 base from J, leaving 20 bases between. The CDR3 is 16 residues long. CDR1 and CDR2 (germline): ENHRY, SYGVKD. The CDR3 loop reads CANRKGRGVSGNTIYF. CDR3 coding DNA: TGTGCCAACAGAAAGGGCAGGGGAGTTTCTGGAAACACCATATATTTT.

The gene calls are TRBV11-2 and TRBJ2-7, with 8 bases fitting TRBD2. Germline V CDR1 and CDR2: SGHAT, FQNNGV. This CDR3 comprises 15 residues. The V gene end was trimmed by 2 bases and the J gene end by 3 bases; junction bases not matched to a gene: 6. CDR3: CASSLPGLADYEQYF. CDR3 DNA sequence: TGTGCCAGCAGCTTACCCGGACTAGCTGACTACGAGCAGTACTTC.

This clone was detected only once. In DNA form, the CDR3 reads TGTGCCAGCAGCCCGGGACTAGCGGGGGGCCAGAGGGAAGCAGATACGCAGTATTTT. This translates into CASSPGLAGGQREADTQYF. This chain connects TRBV5-4 to TRBJ2-3, with 15 nucleotides matching TRBD2. Trimming cost V 4 bases and J 4 bases; bases outside gene matches: 13. The CDR3 extends over 19 amino acids. Germline V gene lookup returns CDR1 SGHNT and CDR2 YYREEE (reference sequence). The variable domain in full, with the rest retrieved from reference TRBV5-4 and TRBJ2-3, is ETGVTQSPTHLIKTRGQQVTLRCSSQSGHNTVSWYQQALGQGPQFIFQYYREEENGRGNFPPRFSGLQFPNYSSELNVNALELDDSALYLCASSPGLAGGQREADTQYFGPGTRLTVL.

CDR3 DNA: TGCGCCAGCAGCCAGGTTACTAGCGGGCTAAGCACAGATACGCAGTATTTT. Translated, it gives CASSQVTSGLSTDTQYF. V usage is TRBV4-3 and J usage is TRBJ2-3, with 9 bases matching TRBD2. The CDR3 runs to 17 residues. Germline V gene data show CDR1 as LGHNA and CDR2 as YSLEER. J gave up 0 bases and V 3 bases, and 7 bases lay outside the gene matches.

This clone was seen once. The V gene is TRBV11-2, the J gene TRBJ2-2; the match to TRBD1 covers 10 bases. With 5 bases clipped from V and 7 bases from J, the junction kept 7 bases outside the gene matches. The CDR3 totals 15 residues. In germline, CDR1 is SGHAT, CDR2 FQNNGV. The CDR3 nucleotides are TGTGCCAGCAGCCCGAGACAGGGGGCAGTCGGGGAGCTGTTTTTT. Translating gives CASSPRQGAVGELFF. Variable domain in full (rest from reference TRBV11-2 and TRBJ2-2): EAGVAQSPRYKIIEKRQSVAFWCNPISGHATLYWYQQILGQGPKLLIQFQNNGVVDDSQLPKDRFSAERLKGVDSTLKIQPAKLEDSAVYLCASSPRQGAVGELFFGEGSRLTVL.

The J gene is TRBJ2-2, the V gene TRBV10-3; TRBD2 agrees at 9 bases. Germline lookup yields CDR1 ENHRY and CDR2 SYGVKD. Unmatched junction bases numbered 17, after V lost 8 bases and J lost 4 bases. The CDR3 length is 18 residues. The CDR3 loop is CAIRTWAGGPFTTGELFF. CDR3 in DNA: TGTGCCATCCGTACCTGGGCGGGGGGGCCTTTTACCACCGGGGAGCTGTTTTTT.

V gene TRBV28 combines with J gene TRBJ1-2; 8 nucleotides match TRBD1. The germline CDR1 and CDR2 sequences are MDHEN and SYDVKM. V shed 2 bases, J shed 4 bases, and the junction held 9 bases outside the gene matches. The length of the CDR3 is 16 residues. This CDR3 is CASSLSSGQGFYGYTF. The CDR3 DNA sequence: TGTGCCAGCAGTTTAAGTAGTGGACAGGGTTTCTATGGCTACACCTTC.

The chain is built from TRBV7-2 and TRBJ2-1, with TRBD2 matching over 15 bases. Germline CDR1 and CDR2: SGHTA and FQGNSA. The CDR3 covers 16 residues. With 5 bases clipped from V and 10 bases from J, the junction kept 9 bases outside the gene matches. CDR3 in DNA: TGTGCCAGCAGCCCTGGACTAGCGGGAGGGGGCAGGGAGCAGTTCTTC. Translation gives CASSPGLAGGGREQFF.

This sequence joins TRBV5-4 and TRBJ1-2; the D gene is possibly TRBD1 (5 bases). Germline CDR1 SGHNT, CDR2 YYREEE (reference sequence). V was cut by 0 bases and J by 7 bases, with 22 bases left in between. This CDR3 is 17 amino acids long. The CDR3 nucleotides are TGTGCCAGCAGCTTGGACCCTTGGGACGGGAGGGACTCTGGCTACACCTTC. Translating it yields CASSLDPWDGRDSGYTF.

The CDR3 bases are TGTGCCAGCAGCTTACTCAACAGGGGCCCCCAAGAGACCCAGTACTTC. Translation gives CASSLLNRGPQETQYF. This chain connects TRBV7-2 to TRBJ2-5, with 7 bases identical to TRBD1. Germline CDR1 reads SGHTA; CDR2 reads FQGNSA. CDR3 length equals 16 residues. V was pared by 2 bases and J by 1 base, with 7 bases of the junction left unmatched.

V is TRBV5-1 and J is TRBJ2-5; D may be TRBD2 (6 bases). This CDR3 spans 14 amino acids. Germline CDR1 and CDR2: SGHRS and YFSETQ. V gave up 3 bases and J gave up 4 bases, with 13 bases separating them. The CDR3 is CASSSGGVGETQYF. The CDR3 DNA follows: TGCGCCAGCAGCTCGGGCGGGGTTGGAGAGACCCAGTACTTC.

The CDR3 sequence is CASSLPGQRRDEQYF. Written as DNA, the CDR3 is TGTGCCAGCAGTTTGCCCGGACAGCGGCGAGACGAGCAGTACTTC. V and J are TRBV28 and TRBJ2-7, with D tentatively TRBD1 (6 bases). The germline V and J ends were trimmed by 3 bases and 5 bases, with 17 bases remaining between them. The CDR3 totals 15 residues. Germline loops: CDR1 MDHEN, CDR2 SYDVKM.

This chain joins TRBV7-2 and TRBJ2-7; 8 bases line up with TRBD2. CDR1 and CDR2 from the germline V gene are SGHTA and FQGNSA. J was trimmed by 3 bases and V by 6 bases; bases with no gene match: 7. This CDR3 is built from 14 residues. The DNA for the CDR3 is TGTGCCAGCAGGAAGCCGGGACTAGGCTACGAGCAGTACTTC. Its protein is CASRKPGLGYEQYF. Using reference TRBV7-2 and TRBJ2-7 for the parts outside the CDR3, the full variable domain is GAGVSQSPSNKVTEKGKDVELRCDPISGHTALYWYRQSLGQGLEFLIYFQGNSAPDKSGLPSDRFSAERTGGSVSTLTIQRTQQEDSAVYLCASRKPGLGYEQYFGPGTRLTVT.

This chain links TRBV5-6 with TRBJ2-5, with 8 bases matching TRBD2. V was clipped by 3 bases and J by 5 bases; unmatched bases: 12. Germline values: CDR1 SGHDT, CDR2 YYEEEE. This CDR3 has 16 amino acids. CDR3 in DNA: TGTGCCAGCAGCTGGCGGGGGGTAGGTGCTCGGGAGACCCAGTACTTC. This codes for CASSWRGVGARETQYF.

The chain links TRBV5-1 to TRBJ2-5, with D perhaps matching TRBD1 (7 bases). V was cut by 4 bases and J by 2 bases, with 18 bases left in between. Germline loops: CDR1 SGHRS, CDR2 YFSETQ. This CDR3 is 16 amino acids long. CDR3 coding DNA: TGCGCCAGCAGCCAGAACAGGGGTGGAGGGCAAGAGACCCAGTACTTC. Translation gives CASSQNRGGGQETQYF.

This clone was seen only once. This chain joins TRBV28 and TRBJ2-1, with D possibly being TRBD2 (6 bases). The germline V and J ends were trimmed by 7 bases and 1 base, with 11 bases remaining between them. The V gene's germline CDR1 is MDHEN and CDR2 SYDVKM. This CDR3 has 14 residues. The CDR3 loop is CASIVGGSYNEQFF. CDR3 sequence (DNA): TGTGCCAGCATCGTCGGGGGTTCCTACAATGAGCAGTTCTTC. The variable domain in full, completed from reference TRBV28 and TRBJ2-1, reads DVKVTQSSRYLVKRTGEKVFLECVQDMDHENMFWYRQDPGLGLRLIYFSYDVKMKEKGDIPEGYSVSREKKERFSLILESASTNQTSMYLCASIVGGSYNEQFFGPGTRLTVL.

This clone was counted between two and nine times. The chain joins TRBV7-3 to TRBJ2-3; perhaps TRBD2 as D (7 bases). Germline loops: CDR1 SGHTA, CDR2 FQGTGA. The CDR3 is 15 amino acids. V was trimmed by 5 bases and J by 4 bases, leaving 16 bases between them. CDR3 coding DNA: TGTGCCAGCAGCCTAAATACGGGGGGCGCAGATACGCAGTATTTT. This sequence encodes CASSLNTGGADTQYF.

The rearrangement joins TRBV19 to TRBJ1-5; 8 nucleotides match TRBD1. The V and J ends lost 5 bases and 0 bases, in that order; junction bases with no gene match: 6. The CDR3 length is 16 residues. Germline V gene lookup returns CDR1 LNHDA and CDR2 SQIVND (reference sequence). Here the CDR3 reads CASSRTGIFSNQPQHF. DNA of the CDR3: TGTGCCAGTAGTCGGACAGGGATATTTAGCAATCAGCCCCAGCATTTT. The complete variable domain, with remaining parts taken from reference TRBV19 and TRBJ1-5, reads DGGITQSPKYLFRKEGQNVTLSCEQNLNHDAMYWYRQDPGQGLRLIYYSQIVNDFQKGDIAEGYSVSREKKESFPLTVTSAQKNPTAFYLCASSRTGIFSNQPQHFGDGTRLSIL.

The gene calls are TRBV11-1 and TRBJ2-5, with 10 positions matching TRBD2. The V gene's germline CDR1 is SGHAT and CDR2 FQDESV (reference sequence). The CDR3 contains 16 residues. V was clipped by 3 bases and J by 2 bases; unmatched bases: 6. The CDR3 DNA sequence: TGTGCCAGCAGCTTCCAGCGGGGGGGCCGTCAAGAGACCCAGTACTTC. As protein: CASSFQRGGRQETQYF.

In its sample, this clone was seen a few times. The rearrangement links TRBV7-3 to TRBJ2-2, with TRBD2 matching 8 bases. This CDR3 is built from 16 residues. Trimming removed 3 bases from V and 6 bases from J; junction bases left unmatched: 9. Germline V gene lookup returns CDR1 SGHTA and CDR2 FQGTGA. CDR3 nucleotide sequence: TGTGCCAGCAGCTTGATAAGCGGGGGAGAGGCCGGGGAGCTGTTTTTT. Protein product: CASSLISGGEAGELFF. Complete variable domain (other parts from reference TRBV7-3 and TRBJ2-2): GAGVSQTPSNKVTEKGKYVELRCDPISGHTALYWYRQSLGQGPEFLIYFQGTGAADDSGLPNDRFFAVRPEGSVSTLKIQRTERGDSAVYLCASSLISGGEAGELFFGEGSRLTVL.